This T cell receptor (beta chain) appears in the sequencing data of a study of CD8+ T cells in alopecia areata. Whole-study findings and limits: Elevated clonality characterized lesional scalp relative to normal scalp, particularly in alopecia totalis/universalis. Tofacitinib significantly decreased scalp clonality and expanded CD8+ clones among top 100.

cDNA serving as the sequencing template came from extracted, reverse transcribed RNA. This table comes from immunoSEQ multiplex PCR, and its TCRdb copy is limited to in-frame clones, with some not included. The data contain 90,000 to 120,000 clones, roughly 84% of them singletons. Treatment of the sample: oral pan-JAK inhibitor, 5-10 mg twice daily. V was shortened by 5 bases and J by 5 bases, with 19 bases between the two germline ends. This CDR3 has 15 amino acids. The germline V gene has CDR1 SGHVS and CDR2 FQNEAQ. Note on this clone: Its antigen is unidentified.

The rearrangement uses TRBV7-8 and TRBJ2-7, with D possibly TRBD2 on 6 matching bases. The source of this sequence is a human donor with alopecia areata. The material was CD8+ T cells sorted from blood, obtained at week 24, from a patient treated with tofacitinib. CDR3 residues: CASSPTVRGGHEQYF. The CDR3 DNA reads as TGTGCCAGCAGCCCGACGGTACGGGGAGGTCACGAGCAGTACTTC.